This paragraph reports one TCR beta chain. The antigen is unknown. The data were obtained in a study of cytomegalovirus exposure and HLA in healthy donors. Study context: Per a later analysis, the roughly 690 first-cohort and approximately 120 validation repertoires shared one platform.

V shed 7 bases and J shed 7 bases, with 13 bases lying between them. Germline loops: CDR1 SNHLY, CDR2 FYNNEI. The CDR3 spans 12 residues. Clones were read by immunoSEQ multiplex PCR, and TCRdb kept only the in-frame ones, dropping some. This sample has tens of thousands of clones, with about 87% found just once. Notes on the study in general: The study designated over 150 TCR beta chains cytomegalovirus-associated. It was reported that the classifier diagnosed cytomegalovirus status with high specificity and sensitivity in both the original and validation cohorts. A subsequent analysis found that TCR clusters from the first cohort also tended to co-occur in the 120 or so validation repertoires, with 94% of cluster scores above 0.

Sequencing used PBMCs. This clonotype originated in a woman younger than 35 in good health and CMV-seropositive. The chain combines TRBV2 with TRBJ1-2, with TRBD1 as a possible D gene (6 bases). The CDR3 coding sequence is TGTGCCAGCAACCCCGACAGGATTGGCTACACCTTC. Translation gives CASNPDRIGYTF.